This T cell receptor beta chain emerged from a study of blood T cell repertoires in COVID-19. Trimming stripped 0 bases from V and 5 bases from J, with 13 bases between. The CDR3 has 15 amino acids. Germline CDR1 is SEHNR and CDR2 is FQNEAQ (reference sequence). TCRdb keeps only in-frame clones here, not all; method: immunoSEQ multiplex PCR. The data hold just over 300,000 clones, with roughly 86% observed a single time. Sequencing input: peripheral blood. The rearrangement uses TRBV7-9 and TRBJ1-2; tentatively, D is TRBD1 (6 bases). This receptor was obtained from a woman in her 30s with COVID-19, enrolled during active disease. CDR3 loop: CASSLASPGVYGYTF. CDR3 bases: TGTGCCAGCAGCTTAGCGTCCCCAGGGGTTTATGGCTACACCTTC. Together with reference TRBV7-9 and TRBJ1-2, the CDR3 gives the full variable domain: DTGVSQNPRHKITKRGQNVTFRCDPISEHNRLYWYRQTLGQGPEFLTYFQNEAQLEKSRLLSDRFSAERPKGSFSTLEIQRTEQGDSAMYLCASSLASPGVYGYTFGSGTRLTVV.